Detailed here is one T cell receptor beta chain. The antigen remains unidentified. The data stem from a study of cytomegalovirus exposure and HLA in healthy donors. Study results and caveats: Specific recognition of CMV antigens was confirmed in vitro for a few chains (all CMV-associated). Listed as cytomegalovirus-associated were over 150 TCR beta chains.

Sequenced by immunoSEQ multiplex PCR; TCRdb stores in-frame clones only, minus some. The data contain 100,000 to 150,000 clones, more than 70% of them singletons. The sample was PBMCs. This sequence originates from a man aged 25 to 40 in good health and CMV-seronegative.

The CDR3 nucleotides read TGTGCCAGCAGCTCAATTAAGGGGGCGGAAGCTAACTATGGCTACACCTTC. This sequence encodes CASSSIKGAEANYGYTF. This rearrangement joins TRBV11-2 to TRBJ1-2, with 7 bases fitting TRBD1. The CDR3 contains 17 residues. Germline V gene data show CDR1 as SGHAT and CDR2 as FQNNGV. The V segment lost 4 bases and the J segment 0 bases; nucleotides outside the gene matches: 11.